The 5 T cell receptor beta chains listed next were all sequenced from one sample in a study of blood T cells in healthy people across ages. A sample-barcoded 5' primer and a J-beta primer mix were used in a second PCR of roughly 6 to 11 cycles. A single record per CDR3 protein comes from TCRdb applying MiXCR to the 5' RACE reads. The table shows 750,000 to 950,000 distinct CDR3 sequences, with less than 70% occurring only once. Sequencing was done on a sample of blood. The source of these receptors is a man aged 80 or over in good health.

The table lists this clonotype with a few counts. The V call is TRBV15, the J call TRBJ2-3, with TRBD2 matching over 12 bases. This CDR3 has 17 residues. The V gene end was trimmed by 4 bases and the J gene end by 8 bases; junction bases not matched to a gene: 13. Germline V CDR1 and CDR2: LNHNV, YYDKDF (reference sequence). CDR3 coding DNA: TGTGCCACCAGCATCTCTAGGACTAGCGGGATGACGGGTACGCAGTATTTT. This encodes CATSISRTSGMTGTQYF.

This clonotype was seen more than once but under ten times. The chain combines TRBV4-1 with TRBJ2-4; TRBD2 matches 8 bases. The J segment lost 3 bases and the V segment lost 0 bases, leaving 13 bases of the junction unmatched. Germline V gene lookup returns CDR1 MGHRA and CDR2 YSYEKL. The CDR3 length is 19 residues. CDR3 region: CASSQDPLGLAGLKNIQYF. The CDR3 DNA reads TGCGCCAGCAGCCAAGATCCCCTGGGATTAGCGGGGCTCAAAAACATTCAGTACTTC.

The genes are TRBV20-1 and TRBJ1-4, with D maybe TRBD1 (5 bases). Trimming cost V 6 bases and J 5 bases, with 10 bases left between them. The germline V gene has CDR1 DFQATT and CDR2 SNEGSKA (reference sequence). The CDR3 is 12 residues long. The CDR3 loop reads CSASQGNEKLFF. The CDR3 coding sequence is TGCAGTGCCAGCCAGGGAAATGAAAAACTGTTTTTT.

This chain uses TRBV12-3 or TRBV12-4 with TRBJ2-2, with 9 positions matching TRBD1. The length of the CDR3 is 17 residues. V dropped 6 bases and J dropped 6; count of bases not matched to a gene: 14. The CDR3 DNA follows: TGTGCCAGCAGCCGTTACTCCGGGACAGGGTTTTCCGGGGAGCTGTTTTTT. This codes for CASSRYSGTGFSGELFF.

The V and J genes are TRBV5-1 and TRBJ2-1; 10 nucleotides align to TRBD2. The CDR3 length is 20 residues. Trimming cost V 4 bases and J 0 bases; bases outside gene matches: 16. The V gene's germline CDR1 is SGHRS and CDR2 YFSETQ. CDR3 sequence reads: CASSRIGLAGAPLSYNEQFF. CDR3 in DNA: TGCGCCAGCAGCCGCATCGGGCTAGCGGGGGCCCCCCTCTCCTACAATGAGCAGTTCTTC.